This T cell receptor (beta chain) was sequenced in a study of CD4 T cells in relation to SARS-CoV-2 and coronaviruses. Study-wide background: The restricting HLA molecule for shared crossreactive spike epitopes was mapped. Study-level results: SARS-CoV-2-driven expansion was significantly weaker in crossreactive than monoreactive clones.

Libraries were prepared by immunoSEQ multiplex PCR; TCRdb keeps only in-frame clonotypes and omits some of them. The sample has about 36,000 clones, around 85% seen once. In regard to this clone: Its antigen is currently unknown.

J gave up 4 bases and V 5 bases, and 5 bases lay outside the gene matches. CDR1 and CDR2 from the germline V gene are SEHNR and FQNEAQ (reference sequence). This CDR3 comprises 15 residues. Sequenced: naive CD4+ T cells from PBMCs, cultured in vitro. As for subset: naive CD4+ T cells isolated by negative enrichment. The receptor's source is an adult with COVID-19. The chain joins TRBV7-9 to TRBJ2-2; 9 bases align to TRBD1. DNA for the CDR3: TGTGCCAGCAGCCCGGGACAGGGCAGCACCGGGGAGCTGTTTTTT. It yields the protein CASSPGQGSTGELFF.